Listed here are 3 T cell receptor beta chains from one sample, sequenced in a study of cytomegalovirus exposure and HLA in healthy donors. Vbeta (60) and Jbeta (13) primers were used in the PCR. TCRdb's table, derived via immunoSEQ multiplex PCR, lists solely in-frame clones and lacks some. The data hold 95,000 or so clones, with 81% observed a single time. The specimen was PBMCs. The source is a woman between 65 and 79 years old in good health and CMV-seropositive.

The rearrangement links TRBV27 to TRBJ1-5; 9 nucleotides agree with TRBD1. In germline, CDR1 is MNHEY, CDR2 SMNVEV (reference sequence). The CDR3 consists of 16 residues. J lost 6 bases, V lost 5 bases, and 11 bases had no gene match. The CDR3 is CASSPTTGQGGQPQHF. The CDR3 DNA sequence: TGTGCCAGCAGTCCGACTACGGGACAGGGCGGTCAGCCCCAGCATTTT.

The DNA of the CDR3 is TGTGCCAGCTATGCGATATCTGGAAACACCATATATTTT. This encodes CASYAISGNTIYF. V is TRBV28 and J is TRBJ1-3; no definite D call. The germline gives CDR1 MDHEN, CDR2 SYDVKM. CDR3 size: 13 residues. The V end was cut by 8 bases, the J end by 1 base, with 9 bases between.

This clone was counted between two and nine times. V is TRBV5-1 and J is TRBJ1-4; 11 bases line up with TRBD1. CDR3 size: 15 residues. Per germline, CDR1 SGHRS and CDR2 YFSETQ. The V segment lost 3 bases and the J segment 7 bases; nucleotides outside the gene matches: 5. The CDR3: CASSWTGGPSEKLFF. The CDR3 nucleotides read TGCGCCAGCAGCTGGACAGGGGGCCCGAGTGAAAAACTGTTTTTT.